This passage covers 10 T cell receptor beta chains from one sample sequenced in a study of blood T cell repertoires in COVID-19. Sequenced by immunoSEQ multiplex PCR; TCRdb stores in-frame clones only, minus some. The profile covers approximately 100,000 clones, with approximately 86% appearing a single time and around 10% taken by the ten largest. The material sequenced was peripheral blood. These receptors all come from a man between 45 and 60 years old with acute or convalescent COVID-19.

The chain uses TRBV3-1 (or the pseudogene TRBV3-2) and TRBJ1-3, with D perhaps matching TRBD1 (5 bases). V lost 3 bases and J lost 0, with 9 bases in between. CDR3 length equals 15 residues. Germline CDR1 and CDR2: LGHDT and YNNKEL (reference sequence). The CDR3 DNA sequence: TGTGCCAGCAGCCAGACCCAGGGCTCTGGAAACACCATATATTTT. It codes for CASSQTQGSGNTIYF.

This clone appeared once. CDR3 DNA sequence: TGTGCCAGCAGCTTAGACCCTAGCGGGAGGACCAACGAGCAGTACTTC. Translating gives CASSLDPSGRTNEQYF. This chain uses TRBV11-3 with TRBJ2-7; 11 bases map to TRBD2. This CDR3 contains 16 residues. V dropped 0 bases and J dropped 5; count of bases not matched to a gene: 6. CDR1 is SGHNT, CDR2 YENEEA, per germline.

V gene TRBV5-1 combines with J gene TRBJ1-1; D gene uncertain. Germline assignment: CDR1 SGHRS and CDR2 YFSETQ. The CDR3 sequence is 14 residues long. Trimming pared 2 bases from V and 4 bases from J, leaving 12 bases between. The CDR3 DNA reads as TGCGCCAGCAGCTTCGGCCCTGGGAGCACTGAAGCTTTCTTT. Amino acid sequence: CASSFGPGSTEAFF.

The chain joins TRBV4-1 to TRBJ2-1; D perhaps matches TRBD2 (6 bases). With 1 base removed from V and 8 bases from J, the gap between germline ends came to 24 bases. Germline CDR1 MGHRA, CDR2 YSYEKL. CDR3 length equals 18 residues. In DNA, the CDR3 is TGCGCCAGCAGCCAAGTCTTACGGGAGCGCTCTTCGAGGGATGAGCAGTTCTTC. Translating it yields CASSQVLRERSSRDEQFF.

The V call is TRBV10-1, the J call TRBJ2-5, with D hard to call. V shed 0 bases and J shed 3 bases, with 5 bases lying between them. CDR1 and CDR2 (germline): WNHNN, SYGVQD (reference sequence). There are 13 residues in the CDR3. The CDR3 sequence is CASSESLEETQYF. In nucleotides, the CDR3 is TGCGCCAGCAGTGAGTCACTCGAAGAGACCCAGTACTTC.

J is TRBJ2-4 and V is TRBV27; no reliable D call. V shed 6 bases and J shed 0 bases, with 12 bases lying between them. The length of the CDR3 is 15 residues. Per germline, CDR1 MNHEY and CDR2 SMNVEV (reference sequence). This CDR3 reads CASRLTMLAKNIQYF. CDR3 nucleotide sequence: TGTGCCAGCAGACTGACAATGCTAGCCAAAAACATTCAGTACTTC.

This clone appeared once. CDR3 bases: TGTGCCAGCAGCTCGGGACTAGCGGGTACCTTCGGCGATACGCAGTATTTT. Encoded protein: CASSSGLAGTFGDTQYF. V and J are TRBV7-3 and TRBJ2-3; 12 bases are shared with TRBD2. Germline loops: CDR1 SGHTA, CDR2 FQGTGA. CDR3 length: 17 residues. J gave up 6 bases and V 4 bases, and 11 bases lay outside the gene matches. Full variable domain (rest looked up from reference TRBV7-3 and TRBJ2-3): GAGVSQTPSNKVTEKGKYVELRCDPISGHTALYWYRQSLGQGPEFLIYFQGTGAADDSGLPNDRFFAVRPEGSVSTLKIQRTERGDSAVYLCASSSGLAGTFGDTQYFGPGTRLTVL.

J is TRBJ1-1 and V is TRBV29-1, with 9 bases aligning to TRBD1. Per germline, CDR1 SQVTM and CDR2 ANQGSEA. The V gene end was trimmed by 7 bases and the J gene end by 0 bases; junction bases not matched to a gene: 6. The CDR3 length is 14 residues. The CDR3, as DNA: TGCAGCGGGCTACAGGGGGCTATGAACACTGAAGCTTTCTTT. Protein: CSGLQGAMNTEAFF.

The chain recombines TRBV28 with TRBJ2-7; 7 nucleotides line up with TRBD1. Germline CDR1 and CDR2: MDHEN and SYDVKM. V was clipped by 4 bases and J by 0 bases; unmatched bases: 12. The CDR3 consists of 17 residues. CDR3: CASSSPSQTGSSYEQYF. The CDR3 DNA reads TGTGCCAGCAGTTCTCCGTCCCAGACAGGGAGCTCCTACGAGCAGTACTTC.

This chain links TRBV5-1 with TRBJ2-1, with no clear D. CDR3 length: 14 amino acids. Germline values: CDR1 SGHRS, CDR2 YFSETQ. The V gene lost 5 bases and the J gene lost 0 bases, with 9 bases spanning the gap. The CDR3 loop reads CASRQESSYNEQFF. The CDR3 nucleotides are TGCGCCAGCAGGCAGGAAAGCTCCTACAATGAGCAGTTCTTC. Full variable domain (missing parts from reference TRBV5-1 and TRBJ2-1): KAGVTQTPRYLIKTRGQQVTLSCSPISGHRSVSWYQQTPGQGLQFLFEYFSETQRNKGNFPGRFSGRQFSNSRSEMNVSTLELGDSALYLCASRQESSYNEQFFGPGTRLTVL.